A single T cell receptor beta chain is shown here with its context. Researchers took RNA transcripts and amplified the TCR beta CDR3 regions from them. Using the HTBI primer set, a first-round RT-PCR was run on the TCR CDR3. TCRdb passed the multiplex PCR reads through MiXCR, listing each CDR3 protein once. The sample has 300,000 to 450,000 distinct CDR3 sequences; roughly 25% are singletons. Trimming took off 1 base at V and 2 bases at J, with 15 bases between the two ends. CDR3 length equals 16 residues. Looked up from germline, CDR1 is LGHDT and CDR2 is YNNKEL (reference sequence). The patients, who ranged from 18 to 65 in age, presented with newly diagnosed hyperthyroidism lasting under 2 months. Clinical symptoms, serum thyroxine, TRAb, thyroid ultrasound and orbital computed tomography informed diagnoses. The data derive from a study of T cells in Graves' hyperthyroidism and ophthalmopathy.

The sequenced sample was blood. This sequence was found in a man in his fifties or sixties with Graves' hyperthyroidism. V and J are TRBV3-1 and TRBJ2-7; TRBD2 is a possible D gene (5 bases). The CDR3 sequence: CASSQGSGGGTYEQYF. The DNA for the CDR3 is TGTGCCAGCAGCCAAGGTTCAGGTGGAGGCACCTACGAGCAGTACTTC.